Listed below are T cell receptor beta chains from one sample, sequenced in a study of T cells expressing NK-cell markers. TCRdb reanalyzed the 5' RACE reads, giving one entry per CDR3 protein sequence and no DNA. This table lists 440,000 or so distinct CDR3 sequences. The source material was blood T cells: a sorted CD56 or NKG2C T cell subset, CD4+ or CD8+ T cells, or bulk PBMC T cells (not recorded which). The source of these receptors is a woman aged 18 to 75 in good health. CDR3s include the opening cysteine and the closing phenylalanine or tryptophan.

V gene	J gene	CDR3 length	CDR3 protein
TRBV2	TRBJ2-3	14	CASREASRTDTQYF
TRBV29-1	TRBJ1-1	14	CSGSTGRMNTEAFF
TRBV15	TRBJ1-6	13	CATSGQFNSPLHF
TRBV5-1	TRBJ2-7	15	CASSPGQGELHEQYF
TRBV25-1	TRBJ1-1	14	CASSVGWGAFQAFF
TRBV7-2	TRBJ2-6	16	CASTDSHVGRANVLTF
TRBV20-1	TRBJ1-5	14	CSARDRRDNQPQHF
TRBV18	TRBJ2-7	14	CASSPTGGYDEQYF
TRBV2	TRBJ1-2	14	CASTEPGLGYGYTF
TRBV5-1	TRBJ2-2	14	CASKDNSNTGELFF
TRBV12-3/TRBV12-4	TRBJ2-5	16	CASSLRGEPLQETQYF
TRBV27	TRBJ1-5	13	CASSLGGLQPQHF
TRBV20-1	TRBJ1-2	12	CSASVGSQGYTF
TRBV6-2/TRBV6-3	TRBJ1-5	13	CASSYGYNQPQHF
TRBV6-2/TRBV6-3	TRBJ2-2	16	CASSYSGHPNTGELFF
TRBV7-3	TRBJ2-1	14	CASSLSGASNEQFF